This T cell receptor (beta chain) comes out of a study of immune evolution from preneoplasia to lung adenocarcinoma. CDR3 length: 16 amino acids. Germline values: CDR1 MNHNS, CDR2 SASEGT. With V trimmed by 2 bases and J by 6 bases, 4 bases remained unmatched. Here immunoSEQ multiplex PCR was the method, and the copy in TCRdb shows in-frame clones only, minus some. Of about 10,000 clones in the sample, over 70% are singletons; the top ten hold about 4%. The chain joins TRBV6-1 to TRBJ2-2, with TRBD2 matching 12 bases. The material sequenced was FFPE minimally invasive lung adenocarcinoma tissue. This clonotype was sampled from a person in their sixties or seventies with lung adenocarcinoma. DNA for the CDR3: TGTGCCAGCAGTGAACCTAGCGGGAGGGCCCCCGGGGAGCTGTTTTTT. As protein: CASSEPSGRAPGELFF.